Listed below are T cell receptor beta chains from one sample, sequenced in a study of T cell repertoires in cytomegalovirus infection. For these TCRs, the target antigens are not known. One entry per CDR3 protein results from TCRdb running MiXCR on the reads. Of about 830,000 distinct CDR3 sequences listed, 32% were seen once; the top ten hold around 12%. The sequencing used cultured CD8+ T cells from PBMCs, collected from culture after CMV antigen stimulation. The receptors originated from a human donor in good health (CMV status not recorded). Some clones in this sample may be carry-over from other donors' samples. Each CDR3 is given with its conserved first and last residue. A D gene is named only where the DNA matches it firmly. Clone size is not always given. Where it is, it says once, few, many or a class for expanded clones.

>.|many|15|TRBV7-6|TRBJ2-3
TGTGCCAGCAGCTGGCGCTCGCTAAGCACAGATACGCAGTATTTT
CASSWRSLSTDTQYF
>TRBD1|.|14|TRBV19|TRBJ1-5
TGTGCCAGTATGCAGGGGGCGAGTAATCAGCCCCAGCATTTT
CASMQGASNQPQHF
>TRBD2|.|15|TRBV6-5|TRBJ2-3
TGTGCCAGCAGTGCCCCCCCCGGGGGGACAGATACGCAGTATTTT
CASSAPPGGTDTQYF
>TRBD2|few|16|TRBV12-3/TRBV12-4|TRBJ2-1
TGTGCCAGCAGTACCTTGGGACTAGCGGGGATTAATGAGCAGTTCTTC
CASSTLGLAGINEQFF
>.|.|18|TRBV12-3/TRBV12-4|TRBJ1-6
TGTGCCAGCAGTTTGATCACCGAGAACAGGGAGTATAATTCACCCCTCCACTTT
CASSLITENREYNSPLHF
>.|.|13|TRBV5-5|TRBJ1-1
TGTGCCAGCAGCTCTACAGGGAAAATCGGAGCTTTCTTT
CASSSTGKIGAFF
>.|.|15|TRBV28|TRBJ1-1
TGTGCCAGCAGTTTAGGGGACGGGGTCGGAGCTGAAGCTTTCTTT
CASSLGDGVGAEAFF
>TRBD1|.|16|TRBV5-6|TRBJ2-1
TGTGCCAGCAGCTTGAAGACAGGGGGCTACTCCAATGAGCAGTTCTTC
CASSLKTGGYSNEQFF
>.|once|15|TRBV10-3|TRBJ2-1
TGTGCCATCAGTGAGGCAGGGCGAGTGGGCAATGAGCAGTTCTTC
CAISEAGRVGNEQFF
>TRBD2|.|15|TRBV27|TRBJ2-7
TGTGCCAGCACCTGGAGGCGGGGAGGGATCTACGAGCAGTACTTC
CASTWRRGGIYEQYF
>TRBD2|few|17|TRBV6-1|TRBJ2-5
TGTGCCAGCAGTGAACATCTTGAGCGGGAACGAATAGAGACCCAGTACTTC
CASSEHLERERIETQYF
>.|few|13|TRBV29-1|TRBJ2-1
TGCAGCGTTCTCGGCTCAACCTACAATGAGCAGTTCTTC
CSVLGSTYNEQFF
>.|many|15|TRBV7-2|TRBJ2-1
TGTGCCAGCAGCTTGTCAAACTCAGAGTACAATGAGCAGTTCTTC
CASSLSNSEYNEQFF
>.|many|12|TRBV7-2|TRBJ2-1
TGTGCCAGCAGCTTTTTCGACAATGAGCAGTTCTTC
CASSFFDNEQFF
>.|.|10|TRBV29-1|TRBJ1-1
TGCAGCGTTTTGAGCACTGAAGCTTTCTTT
CSVLSTEAFF
>TRBD1|many|14|TRBV7-3|TRBJ2-1
TGTGCCAGCAGTCCCGGGACAGGGATGAATGAGCAGTTCTTC
CASSPGTGMNEQFF
>.|few|14|TRBV29-1|TRBJ1-4
TGCAGCGTTGACCTACGCGGAACTAATGAAAAACTGTTTTTT
CSVDLRGTNEKLFF
>.|.|17|TRBV4-1|TRBJ1-4
TGCGCCAGCAGCCAAGAAGAACAGAATCCCACTAATGAAAAACTGTTTTTT
CASSQEEQNPTNEKLFF
>.|.|14|TRBV4-1|TRBJ1-5
TGCGCCAGCAGCCAAGCTTCACATGACCAGCCCCAGCATTTT
CASSQASHDQPQHF
>TRBD1|.|13|TRBV6-2/TRBV6-3|TRBJ1-1
TGTGCCAGCAATGACAGGGTGAACACTGAAGCTTTCTTT
CASNDRVNTEAFF
>.|few|14|TRBV12-3/TRBV12-4|TRBJ2-2
TGTGCCAGCACTCGAGACAGCTACACCGGGGAGCTGTTTTTT
CASTRDSYTGELFF
>.|.|11|TRBV10-2|TRBJ2-1
TGCGCCAGCAGTGAGAGGTATGAGCAGTTCTTC
CASSERYEQFF
>TRBD1|few|17|TRBV20-1|TRBJ1-5
TGCAGTGCTAGAGATTACAGGGGGCGCGAGAGCAATCAGCCCCAGCATTTT
CSARDYRGRESNQPQHF